The 21 T cell receptor beta chains presented below share a single source sample, sequenced in a study of CD8+CD57+ T cells in acquired aplastic anemia. An expansion of CD8+CD57+ cells by flow cytometry had been shown in patients chosen for sequencing. Genomic DNA, serving as template, underwent TCR beta VDJ and CDR3 profiling. TCRdb called the reads again in MiXCR, with one record for every CDR3 protein. The sample consists of 150,000 to 200,000 distinct CDR3 sequences, less than 50% of them appearing once. The source material was sorted CD4+, CD8+, or CD8+CD57+ T cells (not recorded which) from PBMCs. The receptors shown here come from a human donor with aplastic anemia.

The chain recombines TRBV5-1 with TRBJ2-3, with D perhaps matching TRBD1 (5 bases). CDR1 and CDR2 from the germline V gene are SGHRS and YFSETQ. Deletions cut 0 bases from V and 4 bases from J, with 12 bases between. The CDR3 spans 15 residues. The CDR3 is CASSLDWAGSDTQYF. The CDR3 bases are TGCGCCAGCAGCTTGGATTGGGCAGGGTCAGATACGCAGTATTTT.

The chain carries TRBV20-1 and TRBJ1-6, with 11 bases that match TRBD1. This CDR3 contains 14 residues. Losses at the gene ends were 4 bases for V and 7 bases for J; bases not matched to a gene: 3. The germline gives CDR1 DFQATT, CDR2 SNEGSKA (reference sequence). This CDR3 reads CSAKGTGGNSPLHF. The DNA for the CDR3 is TGCAGTGCTAAGGGGACAGGGGGAAATTCACCCCTCCACTTT.

In its sample, this clonotype was seen many times. The genes are TRBV6-2 or TRBV6-3 and TRBJ1-5, with no clear D. CDR1 and CDR2 (germline): MNHEY, SVGEGT. V lost 2 bases and J 4 bases, leaving 18 bases between the germline ends. This CDR3 is 17 amino acids long. The CDR3, as DNA: TGTGCCAGCAGTTACAACCCACGGGGAGTACCAAATCAGCCCCAGCATTTT. Translated: CASSYNPRGVPNQPQHF.

This sequence joins TRBV10-3 and TRBJ1-5; 11 bases line up with TRBD1. J lost 6 bases, V lost 2 bases, and 3 bases had no gene match. Per the germline V gene, CDR1 is ENHRY and CDR2 is SYGVKD. CDR3 length: 15 residues. The CDR3 nucleotides read TGTGCCATCAGTGAGGGACAGGGGGCGCGTCAGCCCCAGCATTTT. Encoded protein: CAISEGQGARQPQHF.

The chain combines TRBV7-8 with TRBJ1-3; D not certain. Germline V gene lookup returns CDR1 SGHVS and CDR2 FQNEAQ. Between the trimmed V and J ends, which lost 0 bases and 4 bases, there was a span of 10 bases. The length of the CDR3 is 15 residues. CDR3 in amino acids: CASSLASAGGNTIYF. DNA for the CDR3: TGTGCCAGCAGCTTAGCCTCGGCTGGCGGAAACACCATATATTTT.

The chain combines TRBV10-3 with TRBJ2-7, with TRBD2 matching 13 bases. Germline values: CDR1 ENHRY, CDR2 SYGVKD. The CDR3 is 15 residues long. DNA for the CDR3: TGTGCCAGCAGGGAGGGACTAGCGGGGTCCTGCGAGCAGTACGTC. Amino acid sequence: CASREGLAGSCEQYV.

This clonotype has a single count. This chain links TRBV18 with TRBJ2-3; TRBD2 aligns across 11 bases. V gave up 5 bases and J gave up 4 bases; unmatched junction bases: 14. From germline, CDR1 is KGHSH and CDR2 LQKENI. The CDR3 is 18 amino acids. CDR3 protein: CASSKDRSGRANSDTQYF. CDR3 nucleotides: TGTGCCAGCTCAAAAGACCGTAGCGGGAGGGCTAATTCAGATACGCAGTATTTT.

This clonotype was recorded at least ten times. This chain connects TRBV20-1 to TRBJ2-1, with D hard to call. Trimming pared 1 base from V and 7 bases from J, leaving 14 bases between. CDR1 and CDR2 from the germline V gene are DFQATT and SNEGSKA (reference sequence). The CDR3 contains 14 residues. Here the CDR3 DNA reads TGCAGTGCTAGAGCGCTGGGATTTAGGAATGAGCAGTTCTTC. This encodes CSARALGFRNEQFF.

This clonotype was counted ten times or more. The chain couples TRBV7-2 to TRBJ2-5, with D perhaps TRBD2 (6 bases). Germline V gene sequence: CDR1 SGHTA, CDR2 FQGNSA. Trimming cost V 0 bases and J 9 bases, with 17 bases left between them. The CDR3 extends over 15 amino acids. The CDR3 sequence: CASSLALSGYRAQYF. CDR3 bases: TGTGCCAGCAGCTTAGCCCTTAGCGGCTATAGGGCCCAGTACTTC.

This clonotype was found a few times. The rearrangement links TRBV3-1 to TRBJ2-1; 11 bases map to TRBD1. This CDR3 is built from 15 residues. V lost 0 bases to trimming and J lost 6 bases; unmatched junction nucleotides: 1. Germline assignment: CDR1 LGHDT and CDR2 YNNKEL (reference sequence). The DNA of the CDR3 is TGTGCCAGCAGCCAAGAAGGGACAGGGGGCAATGAGCAGTTCTTC. Translating it yields CASSQEGTGGNEQFF.

The genes are TRBV2 and TRBJ1-6; maybe TRBD1 (5 bases). This CDR3 has 12 residues. The V end lost 8 bases, the J end lost 10 bases, and 12 bases lay between the germline ends. CDR1 is SNHLY and CDR2 is FYNNEI in the germline V gene. The chain's CDR3 is CASLGEGSPLHF. The CDR3 nucleotides are TGTGCCAGCCTGGGGGAGGGATCACCCCTCCACTTT.

This clonotype appeared once. The genes are TRBV7-2 and TRBJ2-7; TRBD1 is a possible D gene (6 bases). CDR3 size: 15 residues. Germline CDR1 SGHTA, CDR2 FQGNSA. Deletions cut 2 bases from V and 4 bases from J, with 15 bases between. The DNA for the CDR3 is TGTGCCAGCAGCTTAAAAGGCCAGGGGACATACGAGCAGTACTTC. Translated, it gives CASSLKGQGTYEQYF.

The chain joins TRBV12-3 or TRBV12-4 to TRBJ2-2, with TRBD2 matching 11 bases. Losses at the gene ends were 8 bases for V and 5 bases for J; bases not matched to a gene: 19. There are 19 residues in the CDR3. As DNA, the CDR3 is TGTGCCAGCCGAAAACTAGCGGGAGTTCCCCCGCCAAGGACCGGGGAGCTGTTTTTT. This encodes CASRKLAGVPPPRTGELFF.

The rearrangement joins TRBV13 to TRBJ2-7; the D is unclear. Germline CDR1 and CDR2: PRHDT and FYEKMQ (reference sequence). The CDR3 is made up of 11 amino acids. Deletions cut 6 bases from V and 5 bases from J, with 8 bases between. The CDR3 here is CASSSPHEQYF. CDR3 coding DNA: TGTGCCAGCAGTTCCCCCCACGAGCAGTACTTC.

This clonotype was found many times. The chain couples TRBV24-1 to TRBJ2-1; D not resolved. The CDR3 length is 16 residues. V dropped 3 bases and J dropped 7 bases, with 18 bases sitting between them. Germline loops: CDR1 KGHDR, CDR2 SFDVKD. The CDR3 sequence is CATSDRLKPNGNEQFF. The CDR3 region has the DNA TGTGCCACCAGTGATCGCCTCAAACCGAATGGGAATGAGCAGTTCTTC.

This clonotype has a handful of counts. The J gene is TRBJ1-5, the V gene TRBV10-3; TRBD1 might be the D (6 bases). Between the trimmed V and J ends, which lost 10 bases and 6 bases, there was a span of 28 bases. The CDR3 runs 17 residues. Germline lookup yields CDR1 ENHRY and CDR2 SYGVKD. The DNA for the CDR3 is TGTGCCACCGCCTCCAGGACAGACTTCCAGAGGCGTCAGCCCCAGCATTTT. It encodes CATASRTDFQRRQPQHF.

This clonotype was counted at least ten times. The J gene is TRBJ1-2, the V gene TRBV6-1; D ambiguous. CDR1 is MNHNS and CDR2 is SASEGT in the germline V gene. CDR3 length: 14 amino acids. V gave up 0 bases and J gave up 8 bases, with 13 bases separating them. As DNA, the CDR3 is TGTGCCAGCAGTGAAGCGGGAAGGCTAGGGGGCTACACCTTC. It translates to CASSEAGRLGGYTF.

This clonotype was counted between two and nine times. V gene TRBV2 combines with J gene TRBJ1-6; D is ambiguous. Trimming pared 2 bases from V and 8 bases from J, leaving 10 bases between. CDR1 is SNHLY and CDR2 is FYNNEI in the germline V gene. CDR3 length: 14 residues. CDR3 nucleotides: TGTGCCAGCAGTGAAAGGGCAGGTCATTCACCCCTCCACTTT. Protein sequence: CASSERAGHSPLHF.

The chain joins TRBV15 to TRBJ1-5, with 12 bases that match TRBD1. V shed 8 bases and J 5 bases; nucleotides not matched to a gene: 7. The length of the CDR3 is 15 residues. Germline CDR1 and CDR2: LNHNV and YYDKDF (reference sequence). CDR3 coding DNA: TGTGCCACCCGTCCCGGGACAGGGGGCTATCAGCCCCAGCATTTT. Protein: CATRPGTGGYQPQHF.

This clonotype was seen many times. The chain joins TRBV7-6 to TRBJ2-1; D is ambiguous. Per germline, CDR1 SGHVS and CDR2 FNYEAQ. The V gene lost 1 base and the J gene lost 8 bases, with 15 bases spanning the gap. The length of the CDR3 is 15 residues. The CDR3 protein is CASSLGVPSGDEQFF. CDR3 sequence (DNA): TGTGCCAGCAGCTTAGGGGTCCCGTCTGGGGATGAGCAGTTCTTC.

The count of this clonotype is one. One base away lies a much larger clone, so this may be a sequencing read error. The rearrangement links TRBV28 to TRBJ1-2; D remains ambiguous. The CDR3 extends over 11 amino acids. Germline loops: CDR1 MDHEN, CDR2 SYDVKM. CDR3 loop: CASSGNYDYTF. The CDR3 DNA reads TGTGCCAGCAGTGGGAACTATGACTACACCTTC.